The entry below gives a single TCR beta chain sequence along with its context. What it recognizes is unknown. V lost 3 bases, J lost 2 bases, and 8 bases stayed unmatched. The CDR3 sequence is 16 residues long. The germline CDR1 and CDR2 sequences are SNHLY and FYNNEI. This entry comes from a study of shared clonotypes between healthy human individuals. General study findings and limits: Rarefaction showed that sequencing of sorted subsets was incomplete (despite large depth).

Repertoires were generated with immunoSEQ multiplex PCR, while TCRdb's copy carries only in-frame clones and drops some. The sample records around 2,000,000 clones, roughly 91% being singletons. Naive-designated CD8 cells lacked CD45RO, were positively enriched for CCR7, and omitted terminally differentiated effector memory CD45RA+ cells. All the donors were Caucasian adults who lived in Nashville, Tennessee. The sequenced material came from naive CD8+ T cells from PBMCs. The TCR sequence derives from a man aged 18 to 30 in good health. Some clones in this sample may be carry-over from other donors' samples. The genes are TRBV2 and TRBJ2-3; 7 nucleotides align to TRBD2. The CDR3: CASSESERDYTDTQYF. CDR3 bases: TGTGCCAGCAGTGAGTCGGAGCGGGACTACACAGATACGCAGTATTTT.